The 13 T cell receptor beta chains below were found in one sample sequenced in a study of T cell repertoires in cytomegalovirus infection. TCRdb processed the reads anew with MiXCR; each CDR3 protein has one entry. In the table there are over 450,000 distinct CDR3 sequences, around 10% of which are singletons. Source material: PBMCs. The receptors shown here come from a human donor in good health (CMV status not recorded). Some clones in this sample may be carry-over from other donors' samples.

This clonotype was recorded many times. The chain employs TRBV6-6 and TRBJ2-7; 10 positions match TRBD1. The CDR3 has 15 residues. Per the germline V gene, CDR1 is MNHNY and CDR2 is SVGAGI (reference sequence). Trimming took 0 bases from V and 5 from J; bases not matched to a gene: 4. The CDR3 sequence is CASSYSWDRGNEQYF. The DNA for the CDR3 is TGTGCCAGCAGTTACTCCTGGGACAGGGGAAACGAGCAGTACTTC.

There are many counts of this clonotype. The V and J genes are TRBV7-9 and TRBJ2-7; 11 bases match TRBD1. The CDR3 is made up of 14 amino acids. V was pared by 8 bases and J by 2 bases, with 5 bases of the junction left unmatched. Per the germline V gene, CDR1 is SEHNR and CDR2 is FQNEAQ (reference sequence). In DNA form, the CDR3 reads TGTGCCAGCCACCCGGGACAGGGGGCCTACGAGCAGTACTTC. It encodes CASHPGQGAYEQYF.

Many counts were recorded for this clonotype. V is TRBV6-5 and J is TRBJ1-5, with 9 nucleotides matching TRBD1. The CDR3 has 14 residues. The junction had 9 bases not matched to a gene; V was cut back by 8 bases and J by 7 bases. Germline V CDR1 and CDR2: MNHEY, SVGAGI. The chain's CDR3 is CASGRDRAWQPQHF. CDR3 nucleotides: TGTGCCAGCGGCCGGGACAGGGCGTGGCAGCCCCAGCATTTT.

This clonotype was observed a few times. V is TRBV20-1 and J is TRBJ1-6, with unresolved D. There are 13 residues in the CDR3. Per the germline V gene, CDR1 is DFQATT and CDR2 is SNEGSKA (reference sequence). V was clipped by 0 bases and J by 7 bases, with 7 bases between them. CDR3 DNA: TGCAGTGCTAGAGATAGAGAGAATTCACCCCTCCACTTT. Residues: CSARDRENSPLHF.

In the case of this clonotype: At one end the junction does not follow the germline gene, possibly because of a read error. The rearrangement joins TRBV9 to TRBJ2-7; 9 nucleotides line up with TRBD1. Germline V gene lookup returns CDR1 SGDLS and CDR2 YYNGEE. The CDR3 spans 14 residues. As DNA, the CDR3 is TGTGCTAGCAGCGGCCGGGACAGGGCCTACGAGCAGTACTTC. Amino acids: CASSGRDRAYEQYF.

J is TRBJ1-1 and V is TRBV11-2; D is possibly TRBD1 (5 bases). Germline assignment: CDR1 SGHAT and CDR2 FQNNGV. The ends were cut back, 5 bases at V and 4 bases at J, with 23 bases in the middle. The CDR3 is made up of 17 amino acids. CDR3 protein: CASSRWTRTPTRTEAFF. The CDR3 DNA reads TGTGCCAGCAGCCGATGGACAAGGACTCCGACGCGCACTGAAGCTTTCTTT.

This clonotype was recorded at least ten times. The V and J genes are TRBV12-3 or TRBV12-4 and TRBJ1-5; possible D gene TRBD1, 6 bases. The CDR3 consists of 15 residues. V was clipped by 2 bases and J by 1 base, with 9 bases between them. Written as DNA, the CDR3 is TGTGCCAGCAGTTTAAGGGGGGGCAGCAATCAGCCCCAGCATTTT. Translation: CASSLRGGSNQPQHF.

This clonotype was seen repeatedly, ten times or more. The genes are TRBV11-2 and TRBJ1-2; the D is unclear. Germline values: CDR1 SGHAT, CDR2 FQNNGV. The CDR3 contains 14 residues. With 4 bases removed from V and 7 bases from J, the gap between germline ends came to 16 bases. DNA of the CDR3: TGTGCCAGCAGCTCCCTTGTAGGCGCGGGTGGCTACACCTTC. Its protein is CASSSLVGAGGYTF.

This clonotype appeared a few times. The rearrangement links TRBV5-6 to TRBJ2-7, with D hard to call. V was cut by 4 bases and J by 4 bases, with 18 bases left in between. Germline loops: CDR1 SGHDT, CDR2 YYEEEE. This CDR3 comprises 15 residues. This chain's CDR3 is CASSPLGRPGYEQYF. In DNA form, the CDR3 reads TGTGCCAGCAGCCCCCTCGGACGGCCTGGTTACGAGCAGTACTTC. The whole variable domain, remainder taken from reference TRBV5-6 and TRBJ2-7, is DAGVTQSPTHLIKTRGQQVTLRCSPKSGHDTVSWYQQALGQGPQFIFQYYEEEERQRGNFPDRFSGHQFPNYSSELNVNALLLGDSALYLCASSPLGRPGYEQYFGPGTRLTVT.

This clonotype was recorded at least ten times. The V and J genes are TRBV7-9 and TRBJ1-6; a possible D gene is TRBD1 (5 bases). The CDR3 is 13 residues long. V was pared by 6 bases and J by 9 bases, with 12 bases between. Germline CDR1 is SEHNR and CDR2 is FQNEAQ (reference sequence). The CDR3 DNA reads TGTGCCAGCAGGGGGCCAATGGGTTCACCCCTCCACTTT. Its translation: CASRGPMGSPLHF.

The V and J genes are TRBV19 and TRBJ1-1; the D is unclear. Germline V CDR1 and CDR2: LNHDA, SQIVND (reference sequence). CDR3 length equals 16 residues. Trimming stripped 0 bases from V and 6 bases from J, with 17 bases between. The CDR3 is CASSIDQMAAVSEAFF. In nucleotides, the CDR3 is TGTGCCAGTAGTATAGATCAAATGGCCGCGGTCTCTGAAGCTTTCTTT.

Turning to this clonotype: With a much larger clone just one base away, this may be a read error. The genes are TRBV29-1 and TRBJ2-2; 12 bases are a match to TRBD2. Germline V CDR1 and CDR2: SQVTM, ANQGSEA. The CDR3 has 16 residues. With V trimmed by 1 base and J by 3 bases, 3 bases remained unmatched. Here the CDR3 DNA reads TGCAGCGTTGAAGGGACTAGCGGGGCGTACACCGGGGAGCTGTTTTTT. Its translation is CSVEGTSGAYTGELFF.

The rearrangement uses TRBV12-3 or TRBV12-4 and TRBJ1-5; 8 bases are shared with TRBD1. V was clipped by 6 bases and J by 7 bases; unmatched bases: 5. The CDR3 totals 13 residues. Here the CDR3 DNA reads TGTGCCAGCAGCCTGGACAGGGAACAGCCCCAGCATTTT. It translates to CASSLDREQPQHF.